The present T cell receptor (beta chain) was sequenced within a study of molecular identifiers for immune sequencing clone quantification. This clonotype was counted only a few times. Its target is unknown. Sorted naive CD8 T cells were those defined as CD8+CD4-CCR7+CD45RA+. Study-wide points: Sizes of clones that are highly expanded could be underestimated (if identical TCR molecules share a barcode). Clones that exceeded 20 RNA copies held over 99% of effector molecules, yet under 1% in naive cells.

The CDR3 extends over 10 amino acids. Bulk TCR library preparation followed previously described methods with listed TCR primers. TCRdb reprocessed the PCR reads with MiXCR, giving one entry per CDR3 protein. The data show some 100,000 distinct CDR3 sequences, with around 33% seen just once and approximately 4% held by the top ten. The TCR originated in a human donor in good health. Some libraries in this study had Jurkat cell RNA spiked in. The chain links TRBV21-1 to TRBJ2-7. TRBV21-1 is given as a pseudogene. The specimen sequenced was naive CD8+ T cells from blood, with Jurkat cell RNA spiked in. Stated subset: FACS-sorted CD8+CD4-CCR7+CD45RA+ naive T cells. The CDR3 coding sequence is TGTGCCAGCAGCGGCGACGAGCAGTACTTC. This codes for CASSGDEQYF.